This T cell receptor beta chain was found in a study of T cells after posttransplantation cyclophosphamide. Study-level results: Recipient CMV seropositivity and CMV reactivation strongly tracked TRB clonality.

Germline CDR1 reads SGHRS; CDR2 reads YFSETQ. This CDR3 has 14 residues. V lost 6 bases to trimming and J lost 0 bases, with 12 bases between them. Here immunoSEQ multiplex PCR was the method, and the copy in TCRdb shows in-frame clones only, minus some. The data contain tens of thousands of clones, almost 95% of them singletons. Points on this clone: Its target is unknown.

This clonotype originated in a woman aged 45-60 years in good health and a related stem cell transplant donor. Sequenced material: PBMCs. V usage is TRBV5-1 and J usage is TRBJ1-2, with a possible D match to TRBD1 (6 bases). CDR3 amino acids: CASTPDSTNYGYTF. Here the CDR3 DNA reads TGCGCCAGCACCCCGGACAGCACTAACTATGGCTACACCTTC. The variable domain in full, with the rest retrieved from reference TRBV5-1 and TRBJ1-2, is KAGVTQTPRYLIKTRGQQVTLSCSPISGHRSVSWYQQTPGQGLQFLFEYFSETQRNKGNFPGRFSGRQFSNSRSEMNVSTLELGDSALYLCASTPDSTNYGYTFGSGTRLTVV.